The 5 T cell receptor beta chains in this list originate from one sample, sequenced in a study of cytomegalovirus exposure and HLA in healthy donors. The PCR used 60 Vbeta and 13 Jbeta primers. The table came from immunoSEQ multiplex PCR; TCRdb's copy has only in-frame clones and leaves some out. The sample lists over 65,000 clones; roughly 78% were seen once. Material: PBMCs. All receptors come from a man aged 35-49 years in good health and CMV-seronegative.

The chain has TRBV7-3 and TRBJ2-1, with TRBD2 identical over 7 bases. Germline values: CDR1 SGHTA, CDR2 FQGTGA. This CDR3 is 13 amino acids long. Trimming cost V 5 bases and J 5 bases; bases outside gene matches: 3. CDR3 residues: CASSRAGNNEQFF. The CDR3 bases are TGTGCCAGCAGCCGAGCGGGGAACAATGAGCAGTTCTTC.

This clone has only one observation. The CDR3 loop reads CASRPQGYSYEQYF. Here the CDR3 DNA reads TGTGCCAGCCGACCCCAGGGATACTCCTACGAGCAGTACTTC. This chain uses TRBV2 with TRBJ2-7; a possible D gene is TRBD1 (5 bases). The germline gives CDR1 SNHLY, CDR2 FYNNEI. The V and J ends lost 8 bases and 0 bases respectively, with 14 bases between them. This CDR3 is 14 amino acids long.

The DNA of the CDR3 is TGTGCCAGCAGTTCCTGGGGCGGGAACACTGAAGCTTTCTTT. Its translation is CASSSWGGNTEAFF. The chain links TRBV27 to TRBJ1-1; TRBD1 might be the D (5 bases). CDR1 is MNHEY and CDR2 is SMNVEV in the germline V gene (reference sequence). The V gene lost 4 bases and the J gene lost 1 base, with 10 bases spanning the gap. The CDR3 is made up of 14 amino acids.

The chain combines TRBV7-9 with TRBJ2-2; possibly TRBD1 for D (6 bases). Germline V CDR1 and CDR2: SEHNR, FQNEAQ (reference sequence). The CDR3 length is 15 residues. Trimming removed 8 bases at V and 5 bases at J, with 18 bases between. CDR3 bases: TGTGCCAGCTCCGCAGGGGCCCCAGTGACCGGGGAGCTGTTTTTT. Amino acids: CASSAGAPVTGELFF.

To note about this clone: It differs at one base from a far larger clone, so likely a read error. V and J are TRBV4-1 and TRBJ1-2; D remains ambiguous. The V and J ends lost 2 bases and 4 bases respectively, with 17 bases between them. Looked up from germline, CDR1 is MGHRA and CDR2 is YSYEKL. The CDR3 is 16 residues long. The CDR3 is CASSQIQGGTIYGYTF. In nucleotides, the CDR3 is TGCGCCAGCAGCCAAATCCAAGGAGGAACGATCTATGGCTACACCTTC.